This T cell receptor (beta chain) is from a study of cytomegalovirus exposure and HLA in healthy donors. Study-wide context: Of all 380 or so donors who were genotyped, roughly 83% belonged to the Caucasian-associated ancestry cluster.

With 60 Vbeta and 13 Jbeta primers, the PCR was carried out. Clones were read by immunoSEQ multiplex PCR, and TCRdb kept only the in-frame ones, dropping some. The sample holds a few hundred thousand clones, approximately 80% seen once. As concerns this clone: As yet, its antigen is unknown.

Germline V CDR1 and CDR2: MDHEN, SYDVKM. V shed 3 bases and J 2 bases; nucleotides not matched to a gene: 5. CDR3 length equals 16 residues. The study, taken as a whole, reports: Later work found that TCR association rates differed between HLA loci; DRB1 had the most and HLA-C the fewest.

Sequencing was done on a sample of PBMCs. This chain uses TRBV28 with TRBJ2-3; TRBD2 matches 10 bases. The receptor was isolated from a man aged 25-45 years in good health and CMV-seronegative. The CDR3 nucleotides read TGTGCCAGCAGTTTCGTTAGCGGGGGGATCACAGATACGCAGTATTTT. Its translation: CASSFVSGGITDTQYF.